This passage covers 32 T cell receptor beta chains from one sample sequenced in a study of T cells in tuberculosis. Data came from immunoSEQ multiplex PCR; TCRdb stores just in-frame clones and leaves some out. The table records under 35,000 clones, approximately 94% of them present only once. Sequencing input: PBMCs. Every receptor here comes from a donor between 5 and 29 years old with latent tuberculosis or without tuberculosis infection.

The chain combines TRBV10-2 with TRBJ2-3; TRBD2 matches 12 bases. The germline V gene has CDR1 WSHSY and CDR2 SAAADI. The CDR3 extends over 14 amino acids. With 6 bases clipped from V and 3 bases from J, the junction kept 1 base outside the gene matches. The CDR3 is CASSGTSGTDTQYF. In DNA, the CDR3 is TGCGCCAGCAGCGGGACTAGCGGGACAGATACGCAGTATTTT.

The chain employs TRBV12-2 and TRBJ1-3. TRBV12-2 is deemed a pseudogene. The CDR3 has 17 residues. CDR3 nucleotide sequence: TGTGCAAGTCGCCCGCCTCCGGCGGGGATCTCTGGAAACACCATATATTTT. Protein product: CASRPPPAGISGNTIYF.

J is TRBJ2-1 and V is TRBV18, with D possibly matching TRBD1 (7 bases). Trimming shortened V by 2 bases and J by 2 bases, and 10 bases separated the two germline ends. The CDR3 extends over 15 amino acids. Germline V CDR1 and CDR2: KGHSH, LQKENI. The CDR3 nucleotides read TGTGCCAGCTCACCAGGAGGGGGCGCCTACAATGAGCAGTTCTTC. Protein product: CASSPGGGAYNEQFF.

The chain uses TRBV30 and TRBJ1-4; 7 bases agree with TRBD1. From germline, CDR1 is GTSNPN and CDR2 SVGIG (reference sequence). The CDR3 spans 12 residues. V lost 8 bases to trimming and J lost 5 bases; unmatched junction nucleotides: 5. The CDR3 protein is CANWDRNEKLFF. The CDR3 DNA reads as TGTGCCAACTGGGACAGAAATGAAAAACTGTTTTTT.

The chain recombines TRBV2 with TRBJ2-2; perhaps TRBD2 as D (5 bases). Trimming removed 4 bases at V and 8 bases at J, with 23 bases between. CDR3 length: 17 residues. Looked up from germline, CDR1 is SNHLY and CDR2 is FYNNEI. The CDR3 region has the DNA TGTGCCAGCAGTGCCCTTCTCCCGGGAAATGCTGGAGGGGAGCTGTTTTTT. Amino acid sequence: CASSALLPGNAGGELFF.

The chain carries TRBV7-9 and TRBJ1-5; the D gene is possibly TRBD1 (5 bases). Looked up from germline, CDR1 is SEHNR and CDR2 is FQNEAQ (reference sequence). The CDR3 length is 13 residues. Deletions cut 4 bases from V and 6 bases from J, with 10 bases between. The CDR3 here is CASSSGGGQPQHF. The CDR3 nucleotides read TGTGCCAGCAGCTCGGGGGGAGGTCAGCCCCAGCATTTT.

This chain joins TRBV25-1 and TRBJ2-1, with D possibly TRBD1 on 8 matching bases. The germline gives CDR1 MGHDK, CDR2 SYGVNS. Trimming stripped 6 bases from V and 3 bases from J, with 18 bases between. CDR3 size: 16 residues. Here the CDR3 reads CASSPGGGQVYNEQFF. The CDR3 coding sequence is TGTGCCAGCAGCCCAGGGGGGGGACAGGTCTACAATGAGCAGTTCTTC.

CDR3 protein: CASSSSGTGIHEQYF. The CDR3 coding sequence is TGTGCCAGCAGTTCATCCGGGACAGGGATCCACGAGCAGTACTTC. The chain joins TRBV6-5 to TRBJ2-7; TRBD1 aligns across 9 bases. The V segment lost 4 bases and the J segment 5 bases; nucleotides outside the gene matches: 9. Germline CDR1 and CDR2: MNHEY and SVGAGI. This CDR3 is 15 amino acids long.

V and J are TRBV5-6 and TRBJ2-3, with D possibly matching TRBD1 (7 bases). The CDR3 covers 12 residues. Trimming pared 1 base from V and 8 bases from J, leaving 8 bases between. Germline V gene lookup returns CDR1 SGHDT and CDR2 YYEEEE. CDR3 loop: CASSLQGGTQYF. For the CDR3, the DNA is TGTGCCAGCAGCTTGCAGGGGGGTACGCAGTATTTT.

This sequence joins TRBV7-6 and TRBJ2-7; D is unresolved. The CDR3 totals 14 residues. Trimming stripped 5 bases from V and 6 bases from J, with 17 bases between. Germline assignment: CDR1 SGHVS and CDR2 FNYEAQ. The CDR3 is CASSPAAYHSEQYF. The CDR3 region has the DNA TGTGCCAGCAGCCCCGCGGCATACCATAGCGAGCAGTACTTC.

The chain uses TRBV18 and TRBJ2-3; D is ambiguous. The germline CDR1 and CDR2 sequences are KGHSH and LQKENI. The CDR3 covers 13 residues. V was clipped by 2 bases and J by 6 bases, with 9 bases between them. The CDR3, as DNA: TGTGCCAGCTCACCAGATAGAGTTGATACGCAGTATTTT. It encodes CASSPDRVDTQYF.

The chain joins TRBV10-3 to TRBJ2-5, with TRBD2 matching 14 bases. CDR1 ENHRY and CDR2 SYGVKD come from the germline V gene. The J segment lost 4 bases and the V segment lost 6 bases, leaving 4 bases of the junction unmatched. This CDR3 has 15 amino acids. The CDR3 reads CAIRGTSGSGETQYF. For the CDR3, the DNA is TGTGCCATCAGGGGGACTAGCGGGAGTGGAGAGACCCAGTACTTC.

J is TRBJ2-7 and V is TRBV7-9; weak D call: TRBD2 (5 bases). The germline V gene has CDR1 SEHNR and CDR2 FQNEAQ (reference sequence). The CDR3 length is 14 residues. Trimming stripped 4 bases from V and 5 bases from J, with 15 bases between. The CDR3 DNA reads as TGTGCCAGCAGCTCTTCGGTAGCGCGCCACGAGCAGTACTTC. Encoded protein: CASSSSVARHEQYF.

The chain carries TRBV25-1 and TRBJ2-1; the D gene is possibly TRBD2 (6 bases). Germline CDR1 and CDR2: MGHDK and SYGVNS. Trimming removed 3 bases from V and 8 bases from J, with 20 bases in between. This CDR3 comprises 16 residues. CDR3 in DNA: TGTGCCAGCAGTGATCCTTCATCGCGGGAAAGCCATGAGCAGTTCTTC. Translating gives CASSDPSSRESHEQFF.

CDR3 DNA: TGTGCCTGGAGCCCGGGGGGGTTCGAGCAGTACTTC. It codes for CAWSPGGFEQYF. The V and J genes are TRBV30 and TRBJ2-7; TRBD2 matches at 8 bases. The CDR3 length is 12 residues. With 3 bases clipped from V and 6 bases from J, the junction kept 4 bases outside the gene matches. The germline V gene encodes CDR1 GTSNPN and CDR2 SVGIG (reference sequence).

This chain joins TRBV2 and TRBJ1-1; no clear D gene. Trimming stripped 4 bases from V and 1 base from J, with 7 bases between. The CDR3 spans 13 residues. Germline CDR1 reads SNHLY; CDR2 reads FYNNEI. This chain's CDR3 is CASSGLQNTEAFF. The CDR3 nucleotides are TGTGCCAGCAGTGGGCTTCAGAACACTGAAGCTTTCTTT.

The genes are TRBV28 and TRBJ2-3, with TRBD2 matching 8 bases. The ends lost 8 bases at V and 2 bases at J; junction bases unmatched: 6. The CDR3 loop spans 14 amino acids. Germline CDR1 MDHEN, CDR2 SYDVKM. Here the CDR3 DNA reads TGTGCCAGCCGTACTAGCGGATCCACAGATACGCAGTATTTT. Amino acids: CASRTSGSTDTQYF.

This clone was picked up one time. The V and J genes are TRBV13 and TRBJ2-2, with 10 positions matching TRBD1. Germline V gene sequence: CDR1 PRHDT, CDR2 FYEKMQ (reference sequence). CDR3 size: 17 residues. Trimming took 4 bases from V and 5 from J; bases not matched to a gene: 10. CDR3 sequence (DNA): TGTGCCAGCAGCTCCCCCCTAGACAGGGGGCGAACCGGGGAGCTGTTTTTT. Protein product: CASSSPLDRGRTGELFF.

The chain links TRBV5-6 to TRBJ2-7; a possible D gene is TRBD2 (5 bases). The V end was cut by 2 bases, the J end by 0 bases, with 6 bases between. The CDR3 is 13 amino acids. Germline CDR1 reads SGHDT; CDR2 reads YYEEEE. CDR3 residues: CASSFGNSYEQYF. DNA of the CDR3: TGTGCCAGCAGCTTCGGGAACTCCTACGAGCAGTACTTC.

The rearrangement links TRBV5-4 to TRBJ1-1; tentatively, D is TRBD1 (5 bases). This CDR3 has 11 amino acids. CDR1 and CDR2 (germline): SGHNT, YYREEE (reference sequence). V lost 9 bases, J lost 8 bases, and 14 bases lay in between. CDR3 nucleotide sequence: TGTGCCACCGTCCGGGGGACGGAAGCTTTCTTT. Its translation: CATVRGTEAFF. Variable domain in full (rest from reference TRBV5-4 and TRBJ1-1): ETGVTQSPTHLIKTRGQQVTLRCSSQSGHNTVSWYQQALGQGPQFIFQYYREEENGRGNFPPRFSGLQFPNYSSELNVNALELDDSALYLCATVRGTEAFFGQGTRLTVV.

The rearrangement links TRBV6-1 to TRBJ1-4; 8 nucleotides agree with TRBD1. J gave up 4 bases and V 4 bases, and 2 bases lay outside the gene matches. Germline CDR1 reads MNHNS; CDR2 reads SASEGT. The CDR3 totals 14 residues. The CDR3 here is CASSGTGSNEKLFF. In DNA, the CDR3 is TGTGCCAGCAGTGGGACAGGGAGTAATGAAAAACTGTTTTTT.

This clone was observed once. The gene calls are TRBV13 and TRBJ2-7, with D perhaps TRBD1 (5 bases). Germline lookup yields CDR1 PRHDT and CDR2 FYEKMQ (reference sequence). V was pared by 0 bases and J by 7 bases, with 13 bases between. The CDR3 covers 14 residues. The CDR3 DNA sequence: TGTGCCAGCAGCTTAGGGACAGCCCCTCGTGAGCAGTACTTC. Translated, it gives CASSLGTAPREQYF.

The V gene is TRBV15, the J gene TRBJ2-2; weak D call: TRBD2 (6 bases). V was pared by 0 bases and J by 5 bases, with 13 bases between. From germline, CDR1 is LNHNV and CDR2 YYDKDF (reference sequence). This CDR3 region has 16 residues. The CDR3 here is CATSRDRDAGTGELFF. In DNA, the CDR3 is TGTGCCACCAGCAGAGATCGGGACGCGGGGACCGGGGAGCTGTTTTTT.

This rearrangement joins TRBV19 to TRBJ2-1; 7 bases map to TRBD2. Germline CDR1 and CDR2: LNHDA and SQIVND (reference sequence). After removal of 3 bases from V and 6 bases from J, the junction contained 8 bases not matched to a gene. The CDR3 loop spans 15 amino acids. The CDR3 protein is CASSIQRDGRNEQFF. Written as DNA, the CDR3 is TGTGCCAGTAGTATTCAGCGGGATGGTCGCAATGAGCAGTTCTTC.

The rearrangement joins TRBV4-1 to TRBJ1-5; D is possibly TRBD1 (5 bases). CDR1 and CDR2 from the germline V gene are MGHRA and YSYEKL. The CDR3 consists of 17 residues. Trimming removed 0 bases from V and 2 bases from J, with 14 bases in between. The chain's CDR3 is CASSQDNLGRGNQPQHF. CDR3 sequence (DNA): TGCGCCAGCAGCCAAGATAATCTGGGGCGAGGCAATCAGCCCCAGCATTTT.

The V call is TRBV5-1, the J call TRBJ2-1, with TRBD1 identical over 7 bases. CDR1 and CDR2 (germline): SGHRS, YFSETQ. J gave up 6 bases and V 5 bases, and 11 bases lay outside the gene matches. This CDR3 comprises 15 residues. The CDR3 region has the DNA TGCGCCAGCAGACTGTGGGACAGCCAGAGCAATGAGCAGTTCTTC. Translation: CASRLWDSQSNEQFF.

Comments on this clone: The junction shows a germline mismatch at one end, possibly a read error. The CDR3: CASTLTSSDEQYF. The CDR3, as DNA: TGTGCCAGCACCTTGACTAGCTCCGACGAGCAGTACTTC. The rearrangement joins TRBV11-2 to TRBJ2-7, with 7 bases that match TRBD2. The CDR3 runs 13 residues. CDR1 is SGHAT and CDR2 is FQNNGV in the germline V gene.

This chain uses TRBV13 with TRBJ2-7; TRBD2 matches at 12 bases. The ends lost 5 bases at V and 5 bases at J; junction bases unmatched: 7. CDR1 and CDR2 from the germline V gene are PRHDT and FYEKMQ (reference sequence). The CDR3 covers 15 residues. For the CDR3, the DNA is TGTGCCAGCAGCCTCCGGACTAGCGGGATTGACGAGCAGTACTTC. This codes for CASSLRTSGIDEQYF.

The V and J genes are TRBV29-1 and TRBJ2-1; 7 bases are a match to TRBD1. With V trimmed by 5 bases and J by 3 bases, 19 bases remained unmatched. Germline V gene data show CDR1 as SQVTM and CDR2 as ANQGSEA. This CDR3 comprises 18 residues. The CDR3 reads CSVSVERGRQGLYNEQFF. In nucleotides, the CDR3 is TGCAGCGTTTCTGTGGAAAGGGGGAGACAGGGTCTCTACAATGAGCAGTTCTTC.

V usage is TRBV5-4 and J usage is TRBJ1-1; no reliable D call. The CDR3 has 14 amino acids. Germline V gives CDR1 SGHNT, CDR2 YYREEE (reference sequence). The V and J ends lost 2 bases and 5 bases respectively, with 13 bases between them. Here the CDR3 DNA reads TGTGCCAGCAGCTTAATATTCCGGGAGACTGAAGCTTTCTTT. Its translation is CASSLIFRETEAFF.

This clone appeared once. V usage is TRBV28 and J usage is TRBJ2-7, with a possible D match to TRBD1 (6 bases). The CDR3 is 19 amino acids. CDR1 is MDHEN and CDR2 is SYDVKM in the germline V gene. With 5 bases removed from V and 0 bases from J, the gap between germline ends came to 26 bases. CDR3 DNA sequence: TGTGCCAGCAGTACACCAAGATCTATTGGGGGCCTTAGCTCCTACGAGCAGTACTTC. As protein: CASSTPRSIGGLSSYEQYF.

This chain connects TRBV5-1 to TRBJ2-3; 10 nucleotides line up with TRBD2. Germline CDR1 and CDR2: SGHRS and YFSETQ. The CDR3 has 17 residues. Unmatched junction bases numbered 5, after V lost 1 base and J lost 0 bases. CDR3 nucleotide sequence: TGCGCCAGCAGCTTGACCGTAGCGGGAGGCAGCACAGATACGCAGTATTTT. This sequence encodes CASSLTVAGGSTDTQYF. The entire variable domain, with the rest obtained from reference TRBV5-1 and TRBJ2-3, is as follows: KAGVTQTPRYLIKTRGQQVTLSCSPISGHRSVSWYQQTPGQGLQFLFEYFSETQRNKGNFPGRFSGRQFSNSRSEMNVSTLELGDSALYLCASSLTVAGGSTDTQYFGPGTRLTVL.